The entry below describes one T cell receptor beta chain. The entry originates in a study of blood T cell repertoires in COVID-19. Germline CDR1 and CDR2: PRHDT and FYEKMQ (reference sequence). The CDR3 covers 15 residues. Trimming at V came to 5 bases and at J to 5 bases, leaving 8 bases not matched to a gene. Original analysis: Reference gene primers were amplified, and this amplification served to estimate nucleated cell counts. Produced via immunoSEQ multiplex PCR; TCRdb's table is partial and in-frame only. V and J calls plus clone size are reproduced from that table; the DNA served to infer D and trimming. The sample holds 270,000 or so clones, roughly nine tenths seen once.

J is TRBJ2-2 and V is TRBV13, with 7 bases lining up with TRBD2. The sequencing input was peripheral blood. This receptor was obtained from a middle-aged woman who had recovered from COVID-19. In DNA form, the CDR3 reads TGTGCCAGCAGCCCTCCCGGGACTAAAACCGGGGAGCTGTTTTTT. Amino acid sequence: CASSPPGTKTGELFF.